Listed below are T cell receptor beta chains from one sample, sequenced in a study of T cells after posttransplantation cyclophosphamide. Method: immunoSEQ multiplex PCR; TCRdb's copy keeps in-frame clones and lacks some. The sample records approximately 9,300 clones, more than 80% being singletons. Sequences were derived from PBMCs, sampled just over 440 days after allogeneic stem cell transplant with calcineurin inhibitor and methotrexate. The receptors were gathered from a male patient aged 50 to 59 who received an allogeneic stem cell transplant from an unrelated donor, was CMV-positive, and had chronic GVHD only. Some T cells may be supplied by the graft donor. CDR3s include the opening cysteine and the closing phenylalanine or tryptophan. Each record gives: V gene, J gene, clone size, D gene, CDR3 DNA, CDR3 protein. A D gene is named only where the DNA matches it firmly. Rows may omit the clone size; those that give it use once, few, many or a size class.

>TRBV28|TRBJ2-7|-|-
TGTGCCAGCAGTTTTTTCTCCGAGCAGTACTTC
CASSFFSEQYF
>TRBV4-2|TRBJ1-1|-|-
TGTGCCAGCAGCCAAGGTTCTGCGGGGAACACTGAAGCTTTCTTT
CASSQGSAGNTEAFF
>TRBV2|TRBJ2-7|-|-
TGTGCCAGCAGTGATAGATCCGCGGGGTTCGACGAGCAGTACTTC
CASSDRSAGFDEQYF
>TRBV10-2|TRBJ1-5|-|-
TGCGCCGCGGGCGAGTGGGACAATCAGCCCCAGCATTTT
CAAGEWDNQPQHF
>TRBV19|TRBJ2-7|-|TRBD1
TGTGCCAGTAGTACTGACAGGGGAGCCTACGAGCAGTACTTC
CASSTDRGAYEQYF
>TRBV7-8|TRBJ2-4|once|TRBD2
TGTGCCAGCAGCCGAACCCGGACTAGCGGCCGAAACATTCAGTACTTC
CASSRTRTSGRNIQYF
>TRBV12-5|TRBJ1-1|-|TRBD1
TGTGCTAGTGGTTTGTGGTTGGAGGGGGCACGCGCGATTACTGAAGCTTTCTTT
CASGLWLEGARAITEAFF
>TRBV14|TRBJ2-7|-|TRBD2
TGTGCCAGCAGCTTTAGCGGGAGCTCCGAGCAGTACTTC
CASSFSGSSEQYF
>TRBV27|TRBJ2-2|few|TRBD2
TGTGCCAGCAGGGCTCTAGCGGGGGGGAACACCGGGGAGCTGTTTTTT
CASRALAGGNTGELFF
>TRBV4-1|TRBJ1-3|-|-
TGCGCCAGCAGCCAAGATTGGGGACCTGCCGGGAGCACCATATATTTT
CASSQDWGPAGSTIYF
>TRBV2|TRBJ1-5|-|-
TGTGCCAGCAGGGGAGGTTGGGGCAATCAGCCCCAGCATTTT
CASRGGWGNQPQHF
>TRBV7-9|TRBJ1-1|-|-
TGTGCCAGCAGCCCTTACAGATTAGACACTGAAGCTTTCTTT
CASSPYRLDTEAFF
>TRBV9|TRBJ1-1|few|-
TGTGCCAGCAGCGTAGACTGGGCCACTGAAGCTTTCTTT
CASSVDWATEAFF
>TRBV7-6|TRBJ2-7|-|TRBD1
TGTGCCAGCAGGGCGACAGGGCGCTCCTACGAGCAGTACTTC
CASRATGRSYEQYF
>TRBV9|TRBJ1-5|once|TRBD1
TGTGCCAGCAGCGCGGGACAGGGGGGGAATCAGCCCCAGCATTTT
CASSAGQGGNQPQHF
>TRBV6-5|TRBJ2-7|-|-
TGTGCCAGCACAGGGTGGGCACTTTCCTACGAGCAGTACTTC
CASTGWALSYEQYF
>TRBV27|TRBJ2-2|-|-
TGTGCCAGCAACCAGGGCAGGGGTCTACCCGGGGAGCTGTTTTTT
CASNQGRGLPGELFF
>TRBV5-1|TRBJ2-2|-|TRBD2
TGCGCCAGCGAAGGAGGCCCGGGGGGTACCGGGGAGCTGTTTTTT
CASEGGPGGTGELFF
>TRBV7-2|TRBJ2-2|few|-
TGTGCCAGCAGCTTCCAACAGGGATCCACCGGGGAGCTGTTTTTT
CASSFQQGSTGELFF
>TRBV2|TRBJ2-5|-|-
TGTGCCAGCAGTGATTTTCCCGGGGGCCAAGAGACCCAGTACTTC
CASSDFPGGQETQYF
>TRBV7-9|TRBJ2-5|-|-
TGTGCCAGCAGCTTGGAGGGAAGTGAGACCCAGTACTTC
CASSLEGSETQYF
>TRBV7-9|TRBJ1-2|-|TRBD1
TGTGCCAGCAGCTTACGCGGGACAGAAGGCTACACCTTC
CASSLRGTEGYTF
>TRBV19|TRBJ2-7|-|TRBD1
TGTGCCAGTAGAGAGGGGGCTGACGAGCAGTACTTC
CASREGADEQYF
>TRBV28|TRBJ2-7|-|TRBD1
TGTGCCAGCAGTTCAGGGGGCTCAGGGGAGCAGTACTTC
CASSSGGSGEQYF
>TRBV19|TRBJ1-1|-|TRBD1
TGTGCCAGTAGTATAAGGGGACAGGGGGCTGAAGCTTTCTTT
CASSIRGQGAEAFF
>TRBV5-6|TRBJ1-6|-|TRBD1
TGTGCCAGCAGCTTAGGACAGGGCTCACCCCTCCACTTT
CASSLGQGSPLHF
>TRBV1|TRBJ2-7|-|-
TGCACCAGCAGCCCATATAGCGACGAGCAGTACTTC
CTSSPYSDEQYF
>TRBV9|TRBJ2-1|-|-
TGTGCCAGCAGCGCCCCGGGGACAGTTAACGAGGGGCATAGCGGAACCTACTACAATGAGCAGTTCTTC
CASSAPGTVNEGHSGTYYNEQFF
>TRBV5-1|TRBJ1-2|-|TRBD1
TGCGCCAGCAGCCTACGACAGGGTGATGGCTACACCTTC
CASSLRQGDGYTF
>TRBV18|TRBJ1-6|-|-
TGTGCCAGCTCACCCGACAGGATAAGCCCGACCGAGATACCCCTCCACTTT
CASSPDRISPTEIPLHF
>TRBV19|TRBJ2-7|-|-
TGTGCCAGTACCTCAGGAGGACAGTACTACGAGCAGTACTTC
CASTSGGQYYEQYF
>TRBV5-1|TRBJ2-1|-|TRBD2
TGCGCCAGCAGCTTGGAGGGTTCGGGAGGGCGCCAAATATACAATGAGCAGTTCTTC
CASSLEGSGGRQIYNEQFF
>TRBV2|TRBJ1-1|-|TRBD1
TGTGCCAGCAGCCTGACAGGGCAGAACACTGAAGCTTTCTTT
CASSLTGQNTEAFF
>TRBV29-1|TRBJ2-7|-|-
TGCAGCGTTAGATTGGACAGCCTCTACGAGCAGTACTTC
CSVRLDSLYEQYF
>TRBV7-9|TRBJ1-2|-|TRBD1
TGTGCCAGCAGCTCGGACAGGGAAGCCTATGGCTACACCTTC
CASSSDREAYGYTF
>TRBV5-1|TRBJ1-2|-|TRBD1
TGCGCCAGCAGCCTGGAAACAGGGGCCCGACCGCATGGCTACACCTTC
CASSLETGARPHGYTF
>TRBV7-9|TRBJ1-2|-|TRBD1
TGTGCCAGCAGCTTACCGGACAGGGCTAACTATGGCTACACCTTC
CASSLPDRANYGYTF
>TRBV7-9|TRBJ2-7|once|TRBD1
TGTGCCAGCAGCGGGGGACAGGGGGACGAGCAGTACTTC
CASSGGQGDEQYF
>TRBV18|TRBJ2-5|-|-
TGTGCCAGCTCACTGCCCAGCGGGCGAGAGACCCAGTACTTC
CASSLPSGRETQYF
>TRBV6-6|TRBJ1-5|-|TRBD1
TGTGCCAGCAGCCAGATGGGACAGTATAGCAATCAGCCCCAGCATTTT
CASSQMGQYSNQPQHF
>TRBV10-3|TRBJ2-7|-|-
TGTGCCATCAGTGAGGCTCCTGCCTACTACGAGCAGTACTTC
CAISEAPAYYEQYF
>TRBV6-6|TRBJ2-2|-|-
TGTGCCAGCAGTTACTCAATACGGGACACAAACGGGGAGCTGTTTTTT
CASSYSIRDTNGELFF
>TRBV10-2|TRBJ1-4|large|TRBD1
TGCGCCAGCAGAGAGGGGGCGCGGAATGAAAAACTGTTTTTT
CASREGARNEKLFF
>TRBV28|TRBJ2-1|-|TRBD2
TGTGCCAGCAGTTTCCCCCCGTACTCTAGCGGTAACAATGAGCAGTTCTTC
CASSFPPYSSGNNEQFF
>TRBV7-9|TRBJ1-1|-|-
TGTGCCAGCAGTAGAGGTAACACTGAAGCTTTCTTT
CASSRGNTEAFF
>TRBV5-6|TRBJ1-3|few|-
TGTGCCAGCAGCTCCCTACTTGGTAACACCATATATTTT
CASSSLLGNTIYF
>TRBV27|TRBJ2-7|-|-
TGTGCCAGCAGTCCGAGGATTTCCTACGAGCAGTACTTC
CASSPRISYEQYF
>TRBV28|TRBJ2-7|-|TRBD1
TGTGCCAGCCTGGGACAGCCCCTCTCCTACGAGCAGTACTTC
CASLGQPLSYEQYF
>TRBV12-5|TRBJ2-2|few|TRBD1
TGTGCTAGTGGTTTGTCCCGAGGGACAGGGGGCACCGGGGAGCTGTTTTTT
CASGLSRGTGGTGELFF
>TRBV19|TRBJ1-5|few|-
TGTGCCAGTAGTATCGGGGGGTTCAATCAGCCCCAGCATTTT
CASSIGGFNQPQHF
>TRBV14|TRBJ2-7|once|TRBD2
TGTGCCAGCAGCCAGAAACTAGCGACCCATCGCGAGCAGTACTTC
CASSQKLATHREQYF
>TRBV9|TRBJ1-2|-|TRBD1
TGTGCCAGCACCGGACTGGGGACAGGGGAAAATGGCTACACCTTC
CASTGLGTGENGYTF
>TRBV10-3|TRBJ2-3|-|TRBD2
TGTGCCATCCTAGCGGGAGGCACAGATACGCAGTATTTT
CAILAGGTDTQYF